This T cell receptor (beta chain) was identified during a study of cytomegalovirus exposure and HLA in healthy donors. The CDR3 is made up of 19 amino acids. Germline V gives CDR1 SGHRS, CDR2 YFSETQ. J gave up 4 bases and V 0 bases, and 13 bases lay outside the gene matches. It was with 60 Vbeta and 13 Jbeta primers that the PCR ran. Assay: immunoSEQ multiplex PCR; the TCRdb copy retains only in-frame clones and omits some. This sample has approximately 150,000 clones, with around 72% found just once. Sequencing used PBMCs. The gene calls are TRBV5-1 and TRBJ1-1; 12 bases align to TRBD1. The sequence was collected from a woman between 35 and 50 years old in good health and CMV-seropositive. The CDR3 bases are TGCGCCAGCAGCTTGGGGGACCGGGACAGGGGGCTTGGTGGCACTGAAGCTTTCTTT. It specifies CASSLGDRDRGLGGTEAFF.